This paragraph reports one TCR beta chain. The CDR3 extends over 16 amino acids. Germline values: CDR1 SGHRS, CDR2 YFSETQ. V lost 0 bases, J lost 2 bases, and 12 bases lay in between. Participants, roughly 18 to 90 years old, spanned 25 or so US areas. Donors were grouped by their self-reported clinical history. This specimen belongs to a study of blood T cell repertoires in COVID-19. Whole-study context: Acute and convalescent COVID-19 specimens originated in the United States, Italy and Spain. Sources were T cells, B-cell-depleted T cells, or PBMCs; the material itself was cDNA or gDNA.

The repertoire was sequenced with immunoSEQ multiplex PCR; TCRdb's copy has only in-frame clones and lacks some. The data show approximately 390,000 clones, with approximately 85% seen just once and 2% to 2.5% held by the top ten. The chain recombines TRBV5-1 with TRBJ1-5, with a possible D match to TRBD1 (5 bases). The sequenced sample consisted of PBMCs or T cells enriched from blood (not recorded which). The sequence was obtained from a woman between 35 and 50 years old with acute COVID-19. The CDR3 nucleotides read TGCGCCAGCAGCTTGGCCCCCTTAGGGGGCAATCAGCCCCAGCATTTT. This codes for CASSLAPLGGNQPQHF.